The 31 T cell receptor beta chains listed next were all sequenced from one sample in a study of OX40 agonist ivuxolimab in advanced cancers. The repertoire was sequenced with immunoSEQ multiplex PCR; TCRdb's copy has only in-frame clones and lacks some. The sample yields about 73,000 clones, 90% seen once. Source: CD4+ or CD8+ T cells sorted from blood, taken in a trial of the OX40 agonist ivuxolimab. These receptors were taken from an adult with an advanced solid tumor such as melanoma, head and neck, liver or kidney cancer.

The chain has TRBV18 and TRBJ2-3; 7 nucleotides match TRBD1. Germline V gives CDR1 KGHSH, CDR2 LQKENI. V shed 1 base, J shed 4 bases, and the junction held 5 bases outside the gene matches. The CDR3 sequence is 15 residues long. For the CDR3, the DNA is TGTGCCAGCTCACCACTACAGGGGAAAGCAGATACGCAGTATTTT. The encoded protein is CASSPLQGKADTQYF.

The chain employs TRBV7-2 and TRBJ2-3; 14 nucleotides match TRBD2. The CDR3 length is 18 residues. The germline V gene has CDR1 SGHTA and CDR2 FQGNSA. Losses at the gene ends were 5 bases for V and 0 bases for J; bases not matched to a gene: 7. The CDR3 reads CASSRGLAGGPSTDTQYF. DNA of the CDR3: TGTGCCAGCAGCCGTGGACTAGCGGGAGGCCCAAGCACAGATACGCAGTATTTT.

The chain joins TRBV6-4 to TRBJ2-5; 7 positions match TRBD2. V was pared by 4 bases and J by 5 bases, with 7 bases of the junction left unmatched. The CDR3 extends over 14 amino acids. CDR1 and CDR2 from the germline V gene are MRHNA and SNTAGT. The CDR3 coding sequence is TGTGCCAGCAGTGCTGGCGGGAGCGTGGAGACCCAGTACTTC. Protein product: CASSAGGSVETQYF.

The rearrangement joins TRBV30 to TRBJ1-6, with a weak D call TRBD1 (6 bases). From germline, CDR1 is GTSNPN and CDR2 SVGIG (reference sequence). This CDR3 has 17 residues. V lost 3 bases and J lost 0, with 15 bases in between. CDR3 residues: CAWSMGGASSYNSPLHF. The DNA for the CDR3 is TGTGCCTGGAGCATGGGGGGCGCGAGCTCCTATAATTCACCCCTCCACTTT.

The CDR3 here is CASSYLGTVTYEQYF. In nucleotides, the CDR3 is TGTGCCAGCAGTTACCTGGGGACTGTTACCTACGAGCAGTACTTC. The J gene is TRBJ2-7, the V gene TRBV6-6, with TRBD2 as a possible D gene (6 bases). The CDR3 is 15 residues long. V dropped 2 bases and J dropped 2 bases, with 13 bases sitting between them. The germline V gene encodes CDR1 MNHNY and CDR2 SVGAGI (reference sequence).

The rearrangement links TRBV5-1 to TRBJ2-7; 7 bases are a match to TRBD1. V was clipped by 3 bases and J by 4 bases; unmatched bases: 1. The CDR3 has 12 residues. The germline CDR1 and CDR2 sequences are SGHRS and YFSETQ. The DNA for the CDR3 is TGCGCCAGCAGCTCGACAGGGTACGAGCAGTACTTC. It is translated as CASSSTGYEQYF.

The chain combines TRBV28 with TRBJ1-4; 7 nucleotides agree with TRBD1. After removal of 6 bases from V and 0 bases from J, the junction contained 4 bases not matched to a gene. Germline V gene lookup returns CDR1 MDHEN and CDR2 SYDVKM. This CDR3 comprises 15 residues. The CDR3 region is CASSPGGSTNEKLFF. CDR3 sequence (DNA): TGTGCCAGCAGCCCAGGGGGGTCAACTAATGAAAAACTGTTTTTT. The full variable domain, rest sourced from reference TRBV28 and TRBJ1-4, is DVKVTQSSRYLVKRTGEKVFLECVQDMDHENMFWYRQDPGLGLRLIYFSYDVKMKEKGDIPEGYSVSREKKERFSLILESASTNQTSMYLCASSPGGSTNEKLFFGSGTQLSVL.

The chain employs TRBV2 and TRBJ2-7, with D maybe TRBD2 (6 bases). The CDR3 loop spans 14 amino acids. CDR1 and CDR2 from the germline V gene are SNHLY and FYNNEI. V was cut by 6 bases and J by 1 base, with 13 bases left in between. As DNA, the CDR3 is TGTGCCAGCAGACCGGGACTTACATCCTACGAGCAGTACTTC. Encoded protein: CASRPGLTSYEQYF.

The chain carries TRBV28 and TRBJ2-7, with 7 bases aligning to TRBD2. Germline V lookup: CDR1 MDHEN, CDR2 SYDVKM. This CDR3 has 14 residues. Germline trimming cut 11 bases from V and 7 bases from J; bases unmatched to any gene: 17. The CDR3: CAGCKSGLKGEQYF. The CDR3 coding sequence is TGTGCCGGATGCAAATCGGGACTAAAAGGGGAGCAGTACTTC.

V and J are TRBV28 and TRBJ1-1; D is unclear. Germline V gives CDR1 MDHEN, CDR2 SYDVKM. V lost 5 bases to trimming and J lost 8 bases, with 12 bases between them. CDR3 length equals 12 residues. CDR3 sequence: CASSIPHREAFF. As DNA, the CDR3 is TGTGCCAGCAGTATACCCCACAGAGAAGCTTTCTTT.

The chain couples TRBV28 to TRBJ2-1; no clear D. V was cut by 5 bases and J by 15 bases, with 14 bases left in between. The CDR3 spans 11 residues. Germline V gene lookup returns CDR1 MDHEN and CDR2 SYDVKM. The CDR3 coding sequence is TGTGCCAGCAGTATCGACTTGGAGTGGTTCTTC. Its translation is CASSIDLEWFF.

This chain joins TRBV5-8 and TRBJ1-2; no reliable D call. The CDR3 length is 14 residues. V was cut by 0 bases and J by 4 bases, with 10 bases left in between. Germline CDR1 and CDR2: SGHTS and YDEGEE. DNA for the CDR3: TGTGCCAGCAGCTTGGCCTTGAGGTCCTATGGCTACACCTTC. Translated, it gives CASSLALRSYGYTF.

The chain carries TRBV6-1 and TRBJ1-1; 10 bases are a match to TRBD1. Trimming took 5 bases from V and 5 from J; bases not matched to a gene: 8. The CDR3 runs to 15 residues. From germline, CDR1 is MNHNS and CDR2 SASEGT. Written as DNA, the CDR3 is TGTGCCAGCAGTACTCTACCGGGACAGGGGACTGAAGCTTTCTTT. Its protein product is CASSTLPGQGTEAFF.

This CDR3 is CASSFYRENQPQHF. The CDR3 DNA sequence: TGTGCCAGCAGTTTTTACCGGGAAAATCAGCCCCAGCATTTT. The gene calls are TRBV28 and TRBJ1-5; no reliable D call. The CDR3 extends over 14 amino acids. From germline, CDR1 is MDHEN and CDR2 SYDVKM. The ends were cut back, 3 bases at V and 4 bases at J, with 10 bases in the middle.

The chain links TRBV18 to TRBJ2-3, with D tentatively TRBD1 or TRBD2 (5 bases each). V was cut by 6 bases and J by 3 bases, with 13 bases left in between. CDR1 KGHSH and CDR2 LQKENI come from the germline V gene. The CDR3 extends over 14 amino acids. This chain's CDR3 is CASSTPGTTDTQYF. The DNA of the CDR3 is TGTGCCAGCTCGACCCCCGGGACGACAGATACGCAGTATTTT.

The chain carries TRBV28 and TRBJ2-2; D perhaps matches TRBD2 (6 bases). With 11 bases removed from V and 1 base from J, the gap between germline ends came to 14 bases. The CDR3 consists of 14 residues. Germline V CDR1 and CDR2: MDHEN, SYDVKM. CDR3 in amino acids: CALRAGMNTGELFF. The CDR3 bases are TGTGCCCTCCGGGCGGGAATGAACACCGGGGAGCTGTTTTTT.

V and J are TRBV20-1 and TRBJ1-1; D gene unclear. Trimming cost V 3 bases and J 3 bases, with 5 bases left between them. CDR3 length equals 11 residues. CDR1 is DFQATT, CDR2 SNEGSKA, per germline (reference sequence). The CDR3 region has the DNA TGCAGTGCTAGTGGGTACACTGAAGCTTTCTTT. This codes for CSASGYTEAFF.

This chain connects TRBV5-1 to TRBJ1-1; no clear D. V dropped 3 bases and J dropped 5 bases, with 11 bases sitting between them. Germline CDR1 is SGHRS and CDR2 is YFSETQ. The CDR3 contains 13 residues. The CDR3 region is CASSSRAGTEAFF. In DNA, the CDR3 is TGCGCCAGCAGCTCTAGGGCCGGGACTGAAGCTTTCTTT.

The chain employs TRBV28 and TRBJ2-7; 7 bases agree with TRBD1. Germline CDR1 reads MDHEN; CDR2 reads SYDVKM. The CDR3 totals 13 residues. Trimming removed 10 bases from V and 2 bases from J; junction bases left unmatched: 8. CDR3 loop: CATRQQGTYEQYF. In DNA form, the CDR3 reads TGTGCCACCAGGCAACAGGGGACCTACGAGCAGTACTTC. The variable domain in full, completed from reference TRBV28 and TRBJ2-7, reads DVKVTQSSRYLVKRTGEKVFLECVQDMDHENMFWYRQDPGLGLRLIYFSYDVKMKEKGDIPEGYSVSREKKERFSLILESASTNQTSMYLCATRQQGTYEQYFGPGTRLTVT.

V and J are TRBV5-4 and TRBJ2-6; D unresolved. The CDR3 sequence is 17 residues long. The V and J ends lost 4 bases and 0 bases respectively, with 14 bases between them. Germline CDR1 reads SGHNT; CDR2 reads YYREEE (reference sequence). CDR3 sequence reads: CASSIGGSFSGANVLTF. In nucleotides, the CDR3 is TGTGCCAGCAGCATCGGTGGCAGTTTCTCTGGGGCCAACGTCCTGACTTTC.

The chain is built from TRBV28 and TRBJ1-2; maybe TRBD1 (6 bases). V dropped 6 bases and J dropped 7 bases, with 12 bases sitting between them. This CDR3 is built from 12 residues. Germline V lookup: CDR1 MDHEN, CDR2 SYDVKM. CDR3 protein: CASSSTGTGYTF. CDR3 sequence (DNA): TGTGCCAGCAGCTCTACAGGGACTGGCTACACCTTC.

CDR3 bases: TGCGCCAGCAGCCCCGGGACTAGCGCAAGATTAGGCAATGAGCAGTTCTTC. Encoded protein: CASSPGTSARLGNEQFF. The chain recombines TRBV5-1 with TRBJ2-1; TRBD2 matches at 10 bases. Germline CDR1 reads SGHRS; CDR2 reads YFSETQ. V dropped 4 bases and J dropped 6; count of bases not matched to a gene: 13. CDR3 length: 17 residues. Combining the CDR3 with reference TRBV5-1 and TRBJ2-1 gives the whole variable domain KAGVTQTPRYLIKTRGQQVTLSCSPISGHRSVSWYQQTPGQGLQFLFEYFSETQRNKGNFPGRFSGRQFSNSRSEMNVSTLELGDSALYLCASSPGTSARLGNEQFFGPGTRLTVL.

This rearrangement joins TRBV7-3 to TRBJ2-7; 8 positions match TRBD1. Germline CDR1 reads SGHTA; CDR2 reads FQGTGA. This CDR3 spans 13 amino acids. V dropped 5 bases and J dropped 4; count of bases not matched to a gene: 4. CDR3 sequence reads: CASSNRDRYEQYF. The CDR3 region has the DNA TGTGCCAGCAGCAACCGGGACAGGTACGAGCAGTACTTC.

This clone has a handful of counts. The V call is TRBV9, the J call TRBJ1-1; D is possibly TRBD1 (5 bases). This CDR3 is 13 amino acids long. The germline V gene encodes CDR1 SGDLS and CDR2 YYNGEE. Deletions cut 4 bases from V and 2 bases from J, with 9 bases between. CDR3 protein: CASSPDTNTEAFF. The CDR3 nucleotides are TGTGCCAGCAGCCCGGACACAAACACTGAAGCTTTCTTT.

The chain recombines TRBV5-6 with TRBJ1-2, with D possibly being TRBD1 (6 bases). The CDR3 runs 13 residues. Germline CDR1 reads SGHDT; CDR2 reads YYEEEE. V lost 5 bases, J lost 8 bases, and 16 bases lay in between. The CDR3 nucleotides are TGTGCCAGCAGTCCCACAGGGTCTCCGGGCTACACCTTC. It encodes CASSPTGSPGYTF.

This sequence joins TRBV4-1 and TRBJ1-4; D unclear. Deletions cut 4 bases from V and 7 bases from J, with 19 bases between. Germline V gene sequence: CDR1 MGHRA, CDR2 YSYEKL. CDR3 length: 16 amino acids. The CDR3 DNA sequence: TGCGCCAGCAGCCGACCGCCGGGCAGCCCGGGTGAAAAACTGTTTTTT. This gives the protein CASSRPPGSPGEKLFF.

The V call is TRBV5-1, the J call TRBJ2-5; D uncertain. Trimming removed 2 bases at V and 4 bases at J, with 6 bases between. The CDR3 is made up of 12 amino acids. CDR1 and CDR2 (germline): SGHRS, YFSETQ. The CDR3 protein is CASSLEGETQYF. The DNA for the CDR3 is TGCGCCAGCAGCTTAGAAGGAGAGACCCAGTACTTC. Filled out from reference TRBV5-1 and TRBJ2-5, the complete variable domain reads KAGVTQTPRYLIKTRGQQVTLSCSPISGHRSVSWYQQTPGQGLQFLFEYFSETQRNKGNFPGRFSGRQFSNSRSEMNVSTLELGDSALYLCASSLEGETQYFGPGTRLLVL.

V and J are TRBV4-2 and TRBJ2-7; D ambiguous. Germline CDR1 is LGHNA and CDR2 is YNFKEQ. The CDR3 runs 13 residues. The germline V and J ends were trimmed by 0 bases and 2 bases, with 5 bases remaining between them. The CDR3 protein is CASSQDGPYEQYF. For the CDR3, the DNA is TGTGCCAGCAGCCAAGATGGACCCTACGAGCAGTACTTC.

The chain uses TRBV28 and TRBJ1-1, with TRBD1 matching over 10 bases. Germline-derived CDR1 and CDR2 are MDHEN and SYDVKM. V trimming: 3 bases; J trimming: 4 bases; junction bases outside the gene matches: 8. The CDR3 runs to 16 residues. CDR3 DNA sequence: TGTGCCAGCAGTTTTCGAGACAGGGGGCGAGGCACTGAAGCTTTCTTT. Protein sequence: CASSFRDRGRGTEAFF.

CDR3 coding DNA: TGTGCCAGCGGGAACTCTGGGGCCAACGTCCTGACTTTC. Translated: CASGNSGANVLTF. The rearrangement links TRBV7-3 to TRBJ2-6; D ambiguous. Trimming removed 8 bases from V and 0 bases from J, with 5 bases in between. CDR3 size: 13 residues. Germline values: CDR1 SGHTA, CDR2 FQGTGA.

V gene TRBV5-4 combines with J gene TRBJ2-4; D unclear. V gave up 4 bases and J gave up 0 bases, with 11 bases separating them. The CDR3 extends over 15 amino acids. The V gene's germline CDR1 is SGHNT and CDR2 YYREEE (reference sequence). Here the CDR3 DNA reads TGTGCCAGCAGCCCCGACCGAGCAGCCAAAAACATTCAGTACTTC. Translation: CASSPDRAAKNIQYF.